A selection of T cell receptor beta chains follows, all from one sample in a study of neurological immune-mediated disorders. TCRdb recomputed calls from the 5' RACE reads with MiXCR, one row per CDR3 protein. Of about 60,000 distinct CDR3 sequences listed, about 3.3% were seen once; the top ten hold approximately 7.1%. The sequenced sample was PBMCs. The receptors were gathered from an older woman with multiple sclerosis. Both conserved end residues are part of each CDR3. The D gene is left open where the match is weak. Some rows mark clone size as missing; the rest say once, few, many or name a class of expanded clone.

>TRBV4-1|many|NA|TRBJ2-7
CASSRVQGPPYEQYF
TGCGCCAGCAGTCGAGTACAGGGCCCCCCCTACGAGCAGTACTTC
>TRBV12-3/TRBV12-4|NA|TRBD1|TRBJ2-1
CASLTGGPYNEQFF
TGTGCCAGCCTTACAGGGGGCCCCTACAATGAGCAGTTCTTC
>TRBV6-5|many|TRBD2|TRBJ2-1
CASSRQGLAGGQFF
TGTGCCAGCAGCCGACAGGGACTAGCGGGAGGACAGTTCTTC
>TRBV20-1|many|NA|TRBJ1-6
CSARNPSRVAYNSPLHF
TGCAGTGCTAGAAACCCCTCCAGGGTTGCTTATAATTCACCCCTCCACTTT
>TRBV29-1|many|TRBD1|TRBJ1-1
CSVGQGNTEAFF
TGCAGCGTCGGACAGGGAAACACTGAAGCTTTCTTT
>TRBV5-1|many|TRBD1|TRBJ2-1
CASSSGQGADNEQFF
TGCGCCAGCAGCTCGGGACAGGGGGCGGACAATGAGCAGTTCTTC
>TRBV10-3|many|TRBD2|TRBJ2-2
CAISGLATSGELFF
TGTGCCATCAGCGGACTAGCTACCTCCGGGGAGCTGTTTTTT
>TRBV7-2|many|NA|TRBJ1-5
CASSLGGVQPQHF
TGTGCCAGCAGCTTAGGGGGGGTTCAGCCCCAGCATTTT
>TRBV5-6|many|NA|TRBJ2-7
CASSPTLGTTYEQYF
TGTGCCAGCAGCCCGACTTTAGGGACCACCTACGAGCAGTACTTC
>TRBV28|many|TRBD1|TRBJ2-5
CASSRTGSKQETQYF
TGTGCCAGCAGTCGGACAGGGAGTAAACAAGAGACCCAGTACTTC
>TRBV3-1|many|NA|TRBJ2-7
CASSQEWSPRQYF
TGTGCCAGCAGCCAAGAATGGAGCCCGCGGCAGTACTTC
>TRBV10-3|many|TRBD1|TRBJ1-6
CAISVQGDNSPLHF
TGTGCCATCAGTGTTCAGGGGGATAATTCACCCCTCCACTTT
>TRBV3-1|many|TRBD2|TRBJ2-7
CASSLSGGAGEQYF
TGTGCCAGCAGCCTGAGCGGGGGGGCCGGCGAGCAGTACTTC
>TRBV6-6|many|NA|TRBJ1-1
CASSYSEQGAFF
TGTGCCAGCAGTTACTCGGAGCAGGGGGCTTTCTTT
>TRBV7-2|many|NA|TRBJ2-3
CASTEGGFRADTQYF
TGTGCCAGCACCGAGGGGGGGTTCCGGGCAGATACGCAGTATTTT
>TRBV5-1|many|NA|TRBJ2-5
CASGLVGGQETQYF
TGCGCCAGCGGGCTAGTGGGGGGCCAAGAGACCCAGTACTTC
>TRBV20-1|many|TRBD1|TRBJ1-1
CSAREGTGAPEAFF
TGCAGTGCTAGGGAGGGGACAGGGGCCCCTGAAGCTTTCTTT
>TRBV20-1|many|TRBD1|TRBJ2-7
CSALKGAGSYEQYF
TGCAGTGCTTTGAAGGGGGCTGGTTCCTACGAGCAGTACTTC
>TRBV27|many|TRBD1|TRBJ2-3
CASTRGDRYTDTQYF
TGTGCCAGCACCCGCGGGGACAGGTACACAGATACGCAGTATTTT
>TRBV5-1|many|NA|TRBJ2-7
CASSPRGSLSGEQYF
TGCGCCAGCAGTCCGCGGGGCAGCCTTTCGGGTGAGCAGTACTTC
>TRBV20-1|many|TRBD2|TRBJ2-1
CSATGTRRWGYNEQFF
TGCAGTGCTACCGGGACTAGGAGGTGGGGCTACAATGAGCAGTTCTTC
>TRBV3-1|many|NA|TRBJ1-1
CASSQTSRPLEAFF
TGTGCCAGCAGCCAAACTTCGAGACCCCTCGAAGCTTTCTTT
>TRBV5-1|many|NA|TRBJ2-3
CASRFGPSTDTQYF
TGCGCCAGCAGATTTGGACCGAGCACAGATACGCAGTATTTT
>TRBV5-1|many|TRBD1|TRBJ2-1
CASSPQGQATYNEQFF
TGCGCCAGCAGCCCCCAGGGACAGGCAACCTACAATGAGCAGTTCTTC
>TRBV27|many|TRBD2|TRBJ2-4
CASSSAAGGPGNIQYF
TGTGCCAGCAGTTCAGCAGCGGGGGGGCCTGGAAACATTCAGTACTTC
>TRBV12-3/TRBV12-4|many|NA|TRBJ2-7
CASSQSRGPLSYEQYF
TGTGCCAGCAGTCAGTCCCGGGGGCCTCTCTCCTACGAGCAGTACTTC
>TRBV27|many|NA|TRBJ1-2
CASSPSSGGYTF
TGTGCCAGCAGTCCCTCGTCGGGGGGCTACACCTTC
>TRBV5-1|many|NA|TRBJ1-3
CASSAVGGGAGNTIYF
TGCGCCAGCAGTGCAGTCGGAGGGGGTGCTGGAAACACCATATATTTT
>TRBV28|many|NA|TRBJ2-6
CASSFEHSGANVLTF
TGTGCCAGCAGTTTCGAGCACTCTGGGGCCAACGTCCTGACTTTC
>TRBV29-1|many|TRBD2|TRBJ2-7
CSVSGLAGGQYEQYF
TGCAGCGTATCCGGACTAGCGGGAGGGCAATACGAGCAGTACTTC
>TRBV10-3|many|NA|TRBJ2-3
CAISRSGATDTQYF
TGTGCCATCAGTCGAAGTGGGGCCACAGATACGCAGTATTTT
>TRBV12-3/TRBV12-4|many|NA|TRBJ1-3
CASRAFSGNTIYF
TGTGCCAGCCGGGCATTCTCTGGAAACACCATATATTTT
>TRBV5-1|many|TRBD2|TRBJ2-1
CASSLAEQAGYNEQFF
TGCGCCAGCAGCTTGGCCGAACAAGCGGGGTACAATGAGCAGTTCTTC
>TRBV18|many|TRBD1|TRBJ2-7
CASSTSGGSYEQYF
TGTGCCAGCTCAACGTCAGGGGGCTCCTACGAGCAGTACTTC
>TRBV12-3/TRBV12-4|many|NA|TRBJ2-3
CASSLQSSPTDTQYF
TGTGCCAGCAGTTTGCAGTCTTCCCCAACAGATACGCAGTATTTT
>TRBV21-1|many|NA|TRBJ2-5
CASGTRCETQYF
TGTGCCAGCGGGACTAGGTGTGAGACCCAGTACTTC
>TRBV20-1|NA|NA|TRBJ1-6
CSARKPLAGSPLHF
TGCAGTGCTCGGAAACCTCTTGCGGGATCACCCCTCCACTTT
>TRBV4-3|many|NA|TRBJ1-2
CASSQDRSSEGYTF
TGCGCCAGCAGCCAAGATAGGTCTTCGGAAGGCTACACCTTC
>TRBV28|many|NA|TRBJ1-2
CASSSGQKGGYGYTF
TGTGCCAGCAGTTCAGGACAGAAAGGGGGCTATGGCTACACCTTC
>TRBV7-9|many|TRBD1|TRBJ2-3
CASSGDRADTQYF
TGTGCCAGCAGCGGCGACAGGGCAGATACGCAGTATTTT
>TRBV19|many|NA|TRBJ1-3
CASRSDSYRDTIYF
TGTGCCAGTAGGAGCGACAGCTATCGGGACACCATATATTTT
>TRBV27|many|TRBD1|TRBJ1-5
CASSLGTGTGQPQHF
TGTGCCAGCAGTTTAGGGACAGGGACGGGCCAGCCCCAGCATTTT
>TRBV20-1|many|TRBD2|TRBJ2-7
CSASGGLAGFYEQYF
TGCAGTGCTAGTGGGGGACTAGCGGGATTCTACGAGCAGTACTTC
>TRBV20-1|many|NA|TRBJ2-7
CSAFLRGPDEQYF
TGCAGTGCTTTCTTGAGAGGGCCTGATGAGCAGTACTTC